This T cell receptor (beta chain) appears in the sequencing data of a study of cytomegalovirus exposure and HLA in healthy donors (dated by TCRdb to the late 2010s). Background for the entire study: An earlier analysis of approximately 550 of the donors reported 250 to 350 Gb of sequence data and 117 million unique TCR beta sequences from some 180 million T cells. An early release covering 500 to 750 HLA-typed donors comprised approximately 290 gigabases of sequencing data and around 80 million unique TCR sequences. The genetic ancestry cluster associated with self-reported Caucasian donors included about four fifths of the roughly 360 genotyped donors. The study was designed to test whether signatures of past pathogen exposure could be identified by cataloging public T cell receptors. The T cell repertoires of around 730 subjects were profiled by immunosequencing and related to cytomegalovirus serostatus. A separate validation cohort of more than 100 different subjects was used in addition to the 666-subject first cohort. The study combined high-throughput TCR immunosequencing, statistical association of individual TCRs with disease status, and machine learning to predict cytomegalovirus infection status. In a later analysis, previously published TCR beta repertoires from more than 500 donors were re-analyzed and high-resolution HLA genotyping was added so that TCR occurrence patterns could be studied. Rather than drawing on any new phenotypic data, the later analysis identified candidate immune exposures from TCR beta sequences and the way those sequences occurred across donors. An earlier analysis of fewer than 700 of the donors applied high-throughput TCR beta sequencing to assess whether each TCR beta V gene segment acted as functional or pseudogenic. Donor age, sex, ethnicity and CMV serostatus were compiled together with the repertoire data. Genome-wide SNP genotypes for about three fifths of the roughly 700 donors were used in a later genetic analysis, which treated that subset as a discovery cohort. Every discovery cohort repertoire had been produced on one sequencing platform. Class I and class II HLA loci were covered by the typing at four-digit resolution. The number of donors typed differed by locus, with about 620-630 for A, B, C, DRB1 and DQB1, 522 for DQA1, 600 to 610 for DPA1, and 400 to 490 for DPB1. Because of strong linkage in the cohort, roughly five DR-DQ haplotypes were treated as single units for association and clustering. Among 300 to 450 genotyped donors of the cohort, an average of roughly 240,000 unique TCR beta nucleotide sequences were sequenced per donor, roughly 20% of them non-productive. Paper-wide results and their limitations: Sequencing depth was assumed to be roughly uniform across donors in the presence/absence analyses, though that assumption may not hold. Linkage disequilibrium might explain the correlated functional status among segregating V segments, but an unknown experimental factor could not be ruled out. Strong co-occurrence of HLA alleles, especially DR and DQ, made assigning TCR associations to individual alleles difficult. In a later analysis, 15,000 to 20,000 TCR beta sequences were associated with specific HLA alleles at a false discovery rate of 0.05. In a later analysis, HLA-associated TCR beta chains showed more clonal expansion and lower generation probabilities than non-associated chains that were equally common. A cluster of highly shared sequence variants was judged likely to represent a technical artifact of the sequencing pipeline. According to a later analysis, TCR association rates differed among HLA loci, with DRB1 alleles showing the most associated TCRs and HLA-C alleles showing the fewest. A further reported finding was that TCR beta sequences accurately predicted the HLA-A and HLA-B alleles for most subjects in the first cohort. Compared with the 666-donor mean, donors in an Asian-associated ancestry cluster had fewer N-insertions in productive TCRs, according to a later genetic analysis. Several of the top co-occurrence clusters appeared to be linked to parvovirus B19, influenza, CMV and Epstein-Barr virus, according to a later analysis. A total of fewer than 200 TCR beta chains were listed by the study as associated with cytomegalovirus. The only immune exposure information available for the cohort was CMV serostatus. A later analysis found that most CMV-associated TCR beta chains appeared HLA-restricted, with HLA associations seemingly driven largely by CMV exposure. In a later genetic analysis, a missense DCLRE1C variant was associated with V-gene and J-gene trimming of TCR beta chains, and the association was replicated in an independent cohort. Most TCR sequences were observed very rarely across donors, whereas some public TCRs were present in many individuals. Because HLA typing was unavailable for some donors at each locus, only the typed subset was used in association tests. It was suggested by the authors that the approach could potentially be generalized to other disease states and immunological phenotypes. The classifier was reported to diagnose cytomegalovirus status with high specificity and sensitivity in both the original and validation cohorts. The 87-base-pair reads could not distinguish some IMGT-functional V segments, including TRBV6-2 and TRBV6-3, so those segments were excluded. In vitro tests confirmed that a few of the cytomegalovirus-associated TCR beta chains recognize cytomegalovirus antigens. In an earlier analysis of some 500 of the donors, most TCR beta V segments were observed in productive rearrangements about 90% or about 30% of the time, broadly matching IMGT annotations. In this cohort, only TCR beta chains were sequenced, and detectable features were limited by the absence of alpha or paired-chain data. Because counts were too low, some 17 rarely observed V segments, including chromosome 9 orphons, were excluded from the earlier analysis of 587 of the donors.

The cohort comprised some 680 healthy bone marrow donors. All cohort members were sampled while nominally healthy, although unrecorded immune exposures were likely present. The donor was CMV seropositive and belonged to the group of 250 to 300 seropositive cohort members. A peripheral blood sample was provided by each donor, and peripheral blood mononuclear cells were used for TCR beta sequencing. The Qiagen DNeasy Blood Extraction Kit was used to extract genomic DNA from the blood cell samples. The germline V gene supplies CDR1 MNHNS and CDR2 SASEGT. V and J lose 4 bases and 10 bases, and a span of 23 bases separates them. The CDR3 goes from the cysteine to the phenylalanine over 16 residues. The sequence is cut down to CDR3 DNA, 48 bases in frame from base 1. Receptor amplification or capture employed the immunoSEQ multiplex PCR assay. The multiplex PCR relied on a mix of 60 forward primers for TCR Vbeta segments and 13 reverse primers for TCR Jbeta segments. A multiplex PCR assay on genomic DNA amplified the CDR3 region of rearranged TCR beta genes. Amplified TCR beta libraries were sequenced as 87-base-pair reads on the Illumina HiSeq System. The paper's data handling went like this. A later analysis tallied about 77 million unique TCR beta chains across the 700 or so repertoires, and approximately 12 million of those chains were shared by two or more donors. Raw reads were error-corrected and collapsed into unique sequences by a nearest-neighbor algorithm in which closely related sequences were merged to remove PCR and sequencing errors. To assign V, D and J gene segments, CDR3 sequences were aligned to IMGT reference sequences. For a sequence to be retained, a match of at least six nucleotides was required to both a V gene segment and a J gene segment. Rearrangements were classified as productive when the CDR3 lacked stop codons and remained in frame with V and J, and all other rearrangements were classified as non-productive. Following IMGT convention, CDR3 was defined as the stretch from the second conserved V-encoded cysteine up to the conserved J-encoded phenylalanine. In an earlier analysis of 550 to 650 of the donors, sequences lacking an unambiguous match to a single V gene segment were excluded. In an earlier analysis of around 590 of the donors, a V segment was called functional when productive rearrangements were above 56.7%, and segregating when the standard deviation between donors exceeded 5%. A statistical classification framework was developed to diagnose cytomegalovirus status using the catalog of TCR beta chain sequences. In a later analysis, TCR nucleotide sequences were compared against IMGT/GENE-DB human TR gene sequences so that V and J genes could be assigned. A later analysis assigned CDR3 sequences and most-parsimonious VDJ recombination scenarios with the TCRdist pipeline. In a later analysis, every TCR beta chain was defined by the combination of its CDR3 amino acid sequence and its V-gene family, and reads without a unique V-gene family were dropped. In a later analysis, nearly 600 highly shared, low-generation-probability nucleotide sequences were removed to address suspected cross-contamination and a sequencing artifact. For each public chain, a later analysis derived a clonal expansion index from normalized ranks of inferred template counts within each repertoire. In a later analysis, generation probabilities were computed using a VDJ recombination model fitted to out-of-frame rearrangements, and the results were checked against IGoR. In a later analysis, hypergeometric tests were used to score TCR-TCR, TCR-HLA and TCR-CMV co-occurrence, with a repertoire-size bias correction applied to TCR pairs. False discovery rates were estimated in a later analysis by permuting HLA or CMV assignments 20 times. In a later analysis, co-occurring TCRs were grouped using DBSCAN, with TCRdist sequence similarity added in when clustering inside HLA-allele-positive subsets. Repertoires with fewer than 30,000 or more than 120,000 public chains, plus five repertoires with anomalous nucleotide sharing, were excluded from co-occurrence clustering. As stored in TCRdb, this immuneACCESS dataset retains in-frame rearrangements with V and J assigned. A fraction of the clones does not appear; measured against another copy, unresolved V genes explain less than half of the discrepancy, and the remainder lacks a known reason. V and J calls and clone size are copied from that table; D and trimming were computed from the DNA. This sample is represented by 140,000 to 150,000 clones; over 65% of them were singletons. The leading ten clones occupy under 3% of the sample.

Notes on this clone: No antigen is known for it. The sample holds no much larger clone one base away, and base qualities are not on file.

The chain links TRBV6-1 with TRBJ1-5; TRBD1 is a weak D gene call, 5 bases matching. The sample comprised PBMCs. The clonotype comes from a middle-aged man in good health and CMV-seropositive. The DNA sequence is given as TGTGCCAGCAGTGTGGCGGGGGGTGGGGGACTCGGACCCCAGCATTTT. This yields the protein CASSVAGGGGLGPQHF.